This T cell receptor (beta chain) comes out of a study of cytomegalovirus exposure and HLA in healthy donors. Study conclusions and caveats: Certain indistinguishable V segments, among them TRBV6-2 and TRBV6-3, were excluded.

The germline CDR1 and CDR2 sequences are SGHAT and FQNNGV. Trimming at V came to 1 base and at J to 8 bases, leaving 1 base not matched to a gene. The CDR3 has 14 amino acids. This clone is a singleton in its sample. Its antigen is still unknown. The study ran its PCR with 60 Vbeta and 13 Jbeta primers. Sequencing was performed with immunoSEQ multiplex PCR; in TCRdb, only in-frame clones are kept and a portion is missing. The profile shows under 200,000 clones, roughly 80% of them singletons. The sequenced material came from PBMCs. The clonotype comes from a man in his fifties in good health and CMV-seronegative. This chain uses TRBV11-2 with TRBJ2-3; 12 bases line up with TRBD2. CDR3 protein: CASSLGLAGATQYF. As DNA, the CDR3 is TGTGCCAGCAGCTTAGGACTAGCGGGGGCTACGCAGTATTTT.